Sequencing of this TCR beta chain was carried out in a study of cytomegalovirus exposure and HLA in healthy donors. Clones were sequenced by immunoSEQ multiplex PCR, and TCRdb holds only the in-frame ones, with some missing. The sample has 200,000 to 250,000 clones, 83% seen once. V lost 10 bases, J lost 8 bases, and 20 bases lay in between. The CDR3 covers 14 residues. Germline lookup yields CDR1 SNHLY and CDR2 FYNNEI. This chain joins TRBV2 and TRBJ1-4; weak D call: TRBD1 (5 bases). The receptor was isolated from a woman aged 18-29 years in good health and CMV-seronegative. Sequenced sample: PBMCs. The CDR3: CATQEELEGEKLFF. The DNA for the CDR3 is TGTGCCACCCAGGAGGAACTAGAGGGGGAAAAACTGTTTTTT.